These T cell receptor beta chains were read from a single sample in a study of OX40 agonist ivuxolimab in advanced cancers. Clones were read by immunoSEQ multiplex PCR, and TCRdb kept only the in-frame ones, dropping some. The sample contains about 61,000 clones, about 92% of which appear only once. The material sequenced was CD4+ or CD8+ T cells sorted from blood, taken in a trial of the OX40 agonist ivuxolimab. The receptors stem from an adult with an advanced solid tumor such as melanoma, head and neck, liver or kidney cancer. The CDR3 runs from the conserved cysteine through the conserved F or W. D genes are given only for firm matches. Clone size is not always given. Where it is, it says once, few, many or a class for expanded clones.

len: 12
d_gene: TRBD1
v_gene: TRBV28
abundance: .
j_gene: TRBJ1-1
CDR3nt: TGTGCCAGCAGTCCCGGGACAGGGGTTGCTTTCTTT
CDR3aa: CASSPGTGVAFF

len: 17
d_gene: TRBD1
v_gene: TRBV28
abundance: .
j_gene: TRBJ2-5
CDR3nt: TGTGCCAGCAGTTTATTTAGGGGACAGGGGTACCAAGAGACCCAGTACTTC
CDR3aa: CASSLFRGQGYQETQYF

len: 14
d_gene: TRBD2
v_gene: TRBV30
abundance: .
j_gene: TRBJ2-1
CDR3nt: TGTGCCTGGAGTGGGACTAGCCTGTACAATGAGCAGTTCTTC
CDR3aa: CAWSGTSLYNEQFF

len: 14
d_gene: .
v_gene: TRBV30
abundance: .
j_gene: TRBJ1-5
CDR3nt: TGTGCCTGGGGGCAGGAGCATAGCAATCAGCCCCAGCATTTT
CDR3aa: CAWGQEHSNQPQHF

len: 14
d_gene: TRBD1
v_gene: TRBV19
abundance: .
j_gene: TRBJ1-5
CDR3nt: TGTGCCAGTAGTAACCGGGACAGGGGTCAGCCCCAGCATTTT
CDR3aa: CASSNRDRGQPQHF

len: 16
d_gene: .
v_gene: TRBV11-2
abundance: .
j_gene: TRBJ1-5
CDR3nt: TGTGCCAGCAGCCTCACCGGGCAGGAAGGACGGCAGCCCCAGCATTTT
CDR3aa: CASSLTGQEGRQPQHF

len: 15
d_gene: .
v_gene: TRBV28
abundance: .
j_gene: TRBJ2-7
CDR3nt: TGTGCCAGCAACGATAGGACAAACAGAAACTACGAGCAGTACTTC
CDR3aa: CASNDRTNRNYEQYF

len: 16
d_gene: .
v_gene: TRBV15
abundance: .
j_gene: TRBJ2-1
CDR3nt: TGTGCCACCAGCAGAGATGGAACAGGGTGGTACAATGAGCAGTTCTTC
CDR3aa: CATSRDGTGWYNEQFF

len: 18
d_gene: .
v_gene: TRBV27
abundance: .
j_gene: TRBJ1-1
CDR3nt: TGTGCCAGCAGCCCCATGGCCGGGGCTACGCTCTACAGCGCTGAAGCTTTCTTT
CDR3aa: CASSPMAGATLYSAEAFF

len: 14
d_gene: TRBD2
v_gene: TRBV28
abundance: once
j_gene: TRBJ2-4
CDR3nt: TGTGCCAGCGGGCTAGCGGGGGGGCCAAACATTCAGTACTTC
CDR3aa: CASGLAGGPNIQYF

len: 13
d_gene: .
v_gene: TRBV13
abundance: .
j_gene: TRBJ2-2
CDR3nt: TGTGCCAGCAGCTTAGGTGCGGCCGGGGAGCTGTTTTTT
CDR3aa: CASSLGAAGELFF

len: 13
d_gene: .
v_gene: TRBV7-7
abundance: .
j_gene: TRBJ2-3
CDR3nt: TGTGCTAGCAGCTTATTAGGGGCAGATACGCAGTATTTT
CDR3aa: CASSLLGADTQYF

len: 13
d_gene: .
v_gene: TRBV28
abundance: .
j_gene: TRBJ1-5
CDR3nt: TGTGCCAGCAGTCCAACCATCAATCAGCCCCAGCATTTT
CDR3aa: CASSPTINQPQHF

len: 14
d_gene: TRBD1
v_gene: TRBV4-3
abundance: once
j_gene: TRBJ2-7
CDR3nt: TGCGCCAGCAGCCAAGAAGGACAGGAGGACGAGCAGTACTTC
CDR3aa: CASSQEGQEDEQYF

len: 17
d_gene: TRBD2
v_gene: TRBV4-1
abundance: .
j_gene: TRBJ2-1
CDR3nt: TGCGCCAGCAGGCCACTAGCGGGAGGGCCTCTCTACAATGAGCAGTTCTTC
CDR3aa: CASRPLAGGPLYNEQFF

len: 16
d_gene: TRBD2
v_gene: TRBV6-6
abundance: .
j_gene: TRBJ2-1
CDR3nt: TGTGCCAGCAGTTCTGCGGGGGAGGCGCGAGGGTATGAGCAGTTCTTC
CDR3aa: CASSSAGEARGYEQFF

len: 12
d_gene: .
v_gene: TRBV28
abundance: .
j_gene: TRBJ1-5
CDR3nt: TGTGCCACAAGATCGTGGGGTCAGCCCCAGCATTTT
CDR3aa: CATRSWGQPQHF

len: 16
d_gene: TRBD2
v_gene: TRBV27
abundance: .
j_gene: TRBJ2-7
CDR3nt: TGTGCCAGCAGTTCTCCTCGGGTAGCGGGGAGGCTCGAGCAGTACTTC
CDR3aa: CASSSPRVAGRLEQYF

len: 14
d_gene: TRBD1
v_gene: TRBV7-9
abundance: .
j_gene: TRBJ1-5
CDR3nt: TGTGCCAGCAGCATGACAGGGTTTGGTCAGCCCCAGCATTTT
CDR3aa: CASSMTGFGQPQHF

len: 14
d_gene: .
v_gene: TRBV11-3
abundance: .
j_gene: TRBJ2-1
CDR3nt: TGTGCCAGCAGCTTAGAAGAGACCACGAATGAGCAGTTCTTC
CDR3aa: CASSLEETTNEQFF

len: 14
d_gene: .
v_gene: TRBV30
abundance: .
j_gene: TRBJ2-1
CDR3nt: TGTGCCTGGAGTCTCCTGGACAGAGACAATGAGCAGTTCTTC
CDR3aa: CAWSLLDRDNEQFF

len: 14
d_gene: .
v_gene: TRBV14
abundance: .
j_gene: TRBJ2-1
CDR3nt: TGTGCCAGCAGCCAAGTCGGAGGACGCTCCTGGCAGTTCTTC
CDR3aa: CASSQVGGRSWQFF

len: 16
d_gene: TRBD1
v_gene: TRBV18
abundance: .
j_gene: TRBJ1-1
CDR3nt: TGTGCCAGCTCACCAAGGAGGGGAGGGGGCGACACTGAAGCTTTCTTT
CDR3aa: CASSPRRGGGDTEAFF

len: 15
d_gene: .
v_gene: TRBV30
abundance: .
j_gene: TRBJ1-6
CDR3nt: TGTGCCTGGAGTGTAGCGTGGGGAAATAATTCACCCCTCCACTTT
CDR3aa: CAWSVAWGNNSPLHF

len: 11
d_gene: .
v_gene: TRBV9
abundance: .
j_gene: TRBJ1-1
CDR3nt: TGTGCCAGCAGTCCAAACACTGAAGCTTTCTTT
CDR3aa: CASSPNTEAFF

len: 14
d_gene: .
v_gene: TRBV11-2
abundance: .
j_gene: TRBJ1-1
CDR3nt: TGTGCCAGCAGCCTCCCAGGGACCCCTGTGGGAGCTTTCTTT
CDR3aa: CASSLPGTPVGAFF

len: 10
d_gene: .
v_gene: TRBV6-1
abundance: .
j_gene: TRBJ1-1
CDR3nt: TGTGCCAGTTTTGGCACTGAAGCTTTCTTT
CDR3aa: CASFGTEAFF

len: 13
d_gene: .
v_gene: TRBV9
abundance: .
j_gene: TRBJ2-3
CDR3nt: TGTGCCAGCAGCGTAGAGGGACCAGATACGCAGTATTTT
CDR3aa: CASSVEGPDTQYF

len: 17
d_gene: TRBD2
v_gene: TRBV7-6
abundance: .
j_gene: TRBJ2-3
CDR3nt: TGTGCCAGCAGCCAGTCGGGTAGCGGGGGGCCTAGAGATACGCAGTATTTT
CDR3aa: CASSQSGSGGPRDTQYF

len: 15
d_gene: TRBD2
v_gene: TRBV11-2
abundance: .
j_gene: TRBJ2-3
CDR3nt: TGTGCCAGCAGCTTATTTGCGGGAGAGGTAGATACGCAGTATTTT
CDR3aa: CASSLFAGEVDTQYF

len: 15
d_gene: .
v_gene: TRBV6-1
abundance: .
j_gene: TRBJ1-5
CDR3nt: TGTGCCAGCAGTGAAATGGTGATGGGCAATCAGCCCCAGCATTTT
CDR3aa: CASSEMVMGNQPQHF

len: 14
d_gene: .
v_gene: TRBV5-4
abundance: .
j_gene: TRBJ2-3
CDR3nt: TGTGCCAGCAGCTTGGCCGGCCCGCGGGATACGCAGTATTTT
CDR3aa: CASSLAGPRDTQYF

len: 14
d_gene: .
v_gene: TRBV6-5
abundance: once
j_gene: TRBJ2-7
CDR3nt: TGTGCCAGCTCGAAATGGGGGATTACCTACGAGCAGTACTTC
CDR3aa: CASSKWGITYEQYF

len: 12
d_gene: .
v_gene: TRBV2
abundance: .
j_gene: TRBJ1-5
CDR3nt: TGTGCCAGCGGGGGGGATGTTGGGACCCAGCATTTT
CDR3aa: CASGGDVGTQHF

len: 15
d_gene: .
v_gene: TRBV13
abundance: few
j_gene: TRBJ2-7
CDR3nt: TGTGCCAGCAGCTTACAAATGAGGACGACCTACGAGCAGTACTTC
CDR3aa: CASSLQMRTTYEQYF

len: 14
d_gene: .
v_gene: TRBV7-2
abundance: .
j_gene: TRBJ2-7
CDR3nt: TGTGCCAGCAGCCCGAGCCGAGACAGCTACGAGCAGTACTTC
CDR3aa: CASSPSRDSYEQYF

len: 15
d_gene: .
v_gene: TRBV15
abundance: .
j_gene: TRBJ2-1
CDR3nt: TGTGCCACCAGCAGAGGGACAGAGAAGTACAATGAGCAGTTCTTC
CDR3aa: CATSRGTEKYNEQFF

len: 15
d_gene: TRBD2
v_gene: TRBV12-5
abundance: .
j_gene: TRBJ2-3
CDR3nt: TGTGCTAGTGGTTTGCGGGCGGGAGGTACAGATACGCAGTATTTT
CDR3aa: CASGLRAGGTDTQYF

len: 15
d_gene: TRBD1
v_gene: TRBV11-2
abundance: once
j_gene: TRBJ2-3
CDR3nt: TGTGCCAGCAGCCGGGACAGACCTAGCACAGATACGCAGTATTTT
CDR3aa: CASSRDRPSTDTQYF

len: 16
d_gene: TRBD2
v_gene: TRBV28
abundance: once
j_gene: TRBJ2-3
CDR3nt: TGTGCCAGCAGTTCCCGACTAGCGGGAGTGGGGGATACGCAGTATTTT
CDR3aa: CASSSRLAGVGDTQYF

len: 11
d_gene: .
v_gene: TRBV5-4
abundance: .
j_gene: TRBJ2-7
CDR3nt: TGTGCCGCCGGCCTCCGTGACGGGCAGTACTTC
CDR3aa: CAAGLRDGQYF

len: 14
d_gene: .
v_gene: TRBV15
abundance: .
j_gene: TRBJ2-7
CDR3nt: TGTGCCACCAGTTTACAGTCGAGCTCCTACGAGCAGTACTTC
CDR3aa: CATSLQSSSYEQYF

len: 15
d_gene: .
v_gene: TRBV27
abundance: few
j_gene: TRBJ1-5
CDR3nt: TGTGCCAGCAGTTTATCCGCGGGTCTTCATCAGCCCCAGCATTTT
CDR3aa: CASSLSAGLHQPQHF

len: 15
d_gene: .
v_gene: TRBV6-6
abundance: .
j_gene: TRBJ1-2
CDR3nt: TGTGCCAGCAGTTACGGCCAGGGTTCTAACTATGGCTACACCTTC
CDR3aa: CASSYGQGSNYGYTF